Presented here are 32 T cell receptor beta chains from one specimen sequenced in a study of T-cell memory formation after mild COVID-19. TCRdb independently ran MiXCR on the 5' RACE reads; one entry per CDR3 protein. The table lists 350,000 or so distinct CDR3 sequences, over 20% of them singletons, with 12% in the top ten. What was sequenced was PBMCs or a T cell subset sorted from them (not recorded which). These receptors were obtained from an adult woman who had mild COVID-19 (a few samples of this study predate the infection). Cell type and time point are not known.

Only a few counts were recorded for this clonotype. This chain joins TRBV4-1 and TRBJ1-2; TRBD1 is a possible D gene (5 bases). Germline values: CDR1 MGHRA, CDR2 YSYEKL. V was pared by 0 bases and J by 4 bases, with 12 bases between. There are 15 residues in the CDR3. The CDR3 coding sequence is TGCGCCAGCAGCCAAGATTCAAGGGGCGGCTATGGCTACACCTTC. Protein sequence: CASSQDSRGGYGYTF.

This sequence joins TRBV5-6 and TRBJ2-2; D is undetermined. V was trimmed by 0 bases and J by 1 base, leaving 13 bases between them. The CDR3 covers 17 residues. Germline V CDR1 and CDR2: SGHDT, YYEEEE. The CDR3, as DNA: TGTGCCAGCAGCTTGGCTCGTTACTCGATGAACACCGGGGAGCTGTTTTTT. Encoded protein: CASSLARYSMNTGELFF.

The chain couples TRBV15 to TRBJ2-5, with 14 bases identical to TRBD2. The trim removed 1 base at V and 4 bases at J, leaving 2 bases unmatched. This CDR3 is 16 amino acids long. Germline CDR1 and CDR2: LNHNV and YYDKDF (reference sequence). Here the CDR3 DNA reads TGTGCCACCAGCAGAGGTGGGACTAGCGGGAGAGAGACCCAGTACTTC. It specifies CATSRGGTSGRETQYF. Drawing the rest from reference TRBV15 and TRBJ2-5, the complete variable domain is DAMVIQNPRYQVTQFGKPVTLSCSQTLNHNVMYWYQQKSSQAPKLLFHYYDKDFNNEADTPDNFQSRRPNTSFCFLDIRSPGLGDTAMYLCATSRGGTSGRETQYFGPGTRLLVL.

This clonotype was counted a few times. CDR3 amino acids: CATTGPRGDTMSSTQPEQFF. CDR3 nucleotides: TGTGCCACTACGGGACCCAGGGGGGATACAATGAGCAGTACACAACCAGAGCAGTTCTTC. The chain links TRBV6-1 to TRBJ2-1, with a tentative D call TRBD1 (7 bases). This CDR3 comprises 20 residues. V was cut by 10 bases and J by 10 bases, with 41 bases left in between. The V gene's germline CDR1 is MNHNS and CDR2 SASEGT.

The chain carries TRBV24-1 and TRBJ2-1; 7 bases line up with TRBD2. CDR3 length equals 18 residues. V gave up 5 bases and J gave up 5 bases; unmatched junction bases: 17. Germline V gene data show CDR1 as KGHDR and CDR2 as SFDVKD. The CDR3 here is CATSAGRLALGGNNEQFF. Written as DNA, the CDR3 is TGTGCCACCAGTGCCGGAAGACTAGCTCTTGGCGGAAACAATGAGCAGTTCTTC.

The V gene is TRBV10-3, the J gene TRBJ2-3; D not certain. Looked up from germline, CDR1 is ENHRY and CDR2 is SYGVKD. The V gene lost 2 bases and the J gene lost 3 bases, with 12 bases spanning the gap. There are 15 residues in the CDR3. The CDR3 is CAISEAGRPTDTQYF. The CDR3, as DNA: TGTGCCATCAGTGAGGCTGGCAGGCCGACAGATACGCAGTATTTT.

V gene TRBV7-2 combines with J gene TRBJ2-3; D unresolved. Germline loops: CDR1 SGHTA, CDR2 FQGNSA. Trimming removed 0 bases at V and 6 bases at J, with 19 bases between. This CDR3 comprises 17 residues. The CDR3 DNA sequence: TGTGCCAGCAGCTTAGCGCTCGCGGAACTACATCGGGATACGCAGTATTTT. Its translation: CASSLALAELHRDTQYF. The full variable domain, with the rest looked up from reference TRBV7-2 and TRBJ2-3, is GAGVSQSPSNKVTEKGKDVELRCDPISGHTALYWYRQSLGQGLEFLIYFQGNSAPDKSGLPSDRFSAERTGGSVSTLTIQRTQQEDSAVYLCASSLALAELHRDTQYFGPGTRLTVL.

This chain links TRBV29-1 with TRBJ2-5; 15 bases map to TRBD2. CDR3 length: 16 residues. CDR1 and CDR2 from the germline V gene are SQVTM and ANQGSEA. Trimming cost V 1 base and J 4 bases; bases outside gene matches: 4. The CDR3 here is CSVEGTSGRGRETQYF. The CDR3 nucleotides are TGCAGCGTTGAAGGGACTAGCGGGAGGGGAAGAGAGACCCAGTACTTC.

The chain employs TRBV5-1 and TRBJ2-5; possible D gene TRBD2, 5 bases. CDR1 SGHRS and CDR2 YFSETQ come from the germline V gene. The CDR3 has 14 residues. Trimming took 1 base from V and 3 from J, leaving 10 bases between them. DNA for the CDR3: TGCGCCAGCAGCTTGCGGGGATTGAAAGAGACCCAGTACTTC. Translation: CASSLRGLKETQYF.

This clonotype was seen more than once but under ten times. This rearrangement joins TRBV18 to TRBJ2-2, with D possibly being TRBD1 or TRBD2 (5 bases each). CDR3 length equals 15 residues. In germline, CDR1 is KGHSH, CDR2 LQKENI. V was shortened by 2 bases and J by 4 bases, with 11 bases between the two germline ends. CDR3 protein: CASSPEQAGTGELFF. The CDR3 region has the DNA TGTGCCAGCTCACCAGAACAGGCGGGCACCGGGGAGCTGTTTTTT. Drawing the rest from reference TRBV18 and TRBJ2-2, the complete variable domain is NAGVMQNPRHLVRRRGQEARLRCSPMKGHSHVYWYRQLPEEGLKFMVYLQKENIIDESGMPKERFSAEFPKEGPSILRIQQVVRGDSAAYFCASSPEQAGTGELFFGEGSRLTVL.

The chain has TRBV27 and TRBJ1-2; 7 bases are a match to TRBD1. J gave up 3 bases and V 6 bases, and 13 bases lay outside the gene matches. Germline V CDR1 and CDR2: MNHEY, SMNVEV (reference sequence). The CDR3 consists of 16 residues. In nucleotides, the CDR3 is TGTGCCAGCAGCTATAGGGCAGGGGGGCGCTACTATGGCTACACCTTC. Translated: CASSYRAGGRYYGYTF.

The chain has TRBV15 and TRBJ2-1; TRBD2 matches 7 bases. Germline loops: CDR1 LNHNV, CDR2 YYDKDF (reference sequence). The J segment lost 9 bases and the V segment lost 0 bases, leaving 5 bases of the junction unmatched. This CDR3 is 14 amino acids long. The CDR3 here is CATSRDGGGGEQFF. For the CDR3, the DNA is TGTGCCACCAGCAGAGATGGAGGCGGGGGTGAGCAGTTCTTC.

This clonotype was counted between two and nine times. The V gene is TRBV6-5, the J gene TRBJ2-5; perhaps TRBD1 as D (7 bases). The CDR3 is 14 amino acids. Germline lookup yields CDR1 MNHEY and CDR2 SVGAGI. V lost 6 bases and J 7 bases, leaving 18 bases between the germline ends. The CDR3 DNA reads TGTGCCAGCAGACCACAGGGGACTCCTGGGACCCAGTACTTC. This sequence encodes CASRPQGTPGTQYF.

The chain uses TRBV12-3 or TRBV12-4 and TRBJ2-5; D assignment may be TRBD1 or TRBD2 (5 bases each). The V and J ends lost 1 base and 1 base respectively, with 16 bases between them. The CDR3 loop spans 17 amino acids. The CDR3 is CASSLEVRRDVQETQYF. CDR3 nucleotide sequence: TGTGCCAGCAGTTTAGAGGTCCGTAGGGACGTCCAAGAGACCCAGTACTTC.

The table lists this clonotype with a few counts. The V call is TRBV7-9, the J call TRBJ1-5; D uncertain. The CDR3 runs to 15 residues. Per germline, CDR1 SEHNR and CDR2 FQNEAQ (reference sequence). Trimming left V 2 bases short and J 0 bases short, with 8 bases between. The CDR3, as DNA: TGTGCCAGCAGCTTAACCGGTAATAGCAATCAGCCCCAGCATTTT. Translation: CASSLTGNSNQPQHF.

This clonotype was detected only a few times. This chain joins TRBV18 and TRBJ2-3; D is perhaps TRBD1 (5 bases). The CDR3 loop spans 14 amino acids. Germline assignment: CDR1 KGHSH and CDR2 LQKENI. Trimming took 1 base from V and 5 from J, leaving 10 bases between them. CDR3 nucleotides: TGTGCCAGCTCACCACAGGGGCTCGGAGATACGCAGTATTTT. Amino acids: CASSPQGLGDTQYF.

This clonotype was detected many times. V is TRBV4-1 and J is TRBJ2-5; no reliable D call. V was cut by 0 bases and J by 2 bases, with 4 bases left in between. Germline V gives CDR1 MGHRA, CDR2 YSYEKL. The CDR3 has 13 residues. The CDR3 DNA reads TGCGCCAGCAGCCAAGAGCGACAAGAGACCCAGTACTTC. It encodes CASSQERQETQYF.

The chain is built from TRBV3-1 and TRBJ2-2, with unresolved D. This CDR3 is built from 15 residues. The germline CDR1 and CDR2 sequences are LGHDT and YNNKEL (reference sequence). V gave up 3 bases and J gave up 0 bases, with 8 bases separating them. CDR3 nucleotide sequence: TGTGCCAGCAGCCAGCTTACTTCGAACACCGGGGAGCTGTTTTTT. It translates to CASSQLTSNTGELFF.

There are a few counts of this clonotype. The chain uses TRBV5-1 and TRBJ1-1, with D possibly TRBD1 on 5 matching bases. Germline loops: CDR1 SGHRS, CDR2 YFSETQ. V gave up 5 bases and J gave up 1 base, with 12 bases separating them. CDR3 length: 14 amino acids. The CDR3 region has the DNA TGCGCCAGCAGGCCCGGGACGGAGAACACTGAAGCTTTCTTT. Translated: CASRPGTENTEAFF.

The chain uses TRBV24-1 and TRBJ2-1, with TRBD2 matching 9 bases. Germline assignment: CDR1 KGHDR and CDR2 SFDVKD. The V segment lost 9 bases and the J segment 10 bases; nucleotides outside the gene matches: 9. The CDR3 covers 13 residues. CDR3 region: CATEVAGVQEQFF. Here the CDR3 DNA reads TGTGCCACCGAAGTAGCGGGAGTACAGGAGCAGTTCTTC.

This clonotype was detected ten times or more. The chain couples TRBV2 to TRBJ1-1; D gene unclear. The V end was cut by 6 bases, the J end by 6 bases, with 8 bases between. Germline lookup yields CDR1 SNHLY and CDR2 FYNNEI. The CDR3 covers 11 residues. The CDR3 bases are TGTGCCAGCAGGGCTTCGTCTGAAGCTTTCTTT. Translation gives CASRASSEAFF. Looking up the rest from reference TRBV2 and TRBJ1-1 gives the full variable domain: EPEVTQTPSHQVTQMGQEVILRCVPISNHLYFYWYRQILGQKVEFLVSFYNNEISEKSEIFDDQFSVERPDGSNFTLKIRSTKLEDSAMYFCASRASSEAFFGQGTRLTVV.

The CDR3 loop is CSARDMGDGNTIYF. The CDR3 DNA follows: TGCAGTGCTAGAGATATGGGAGATGGAAACACCATATATTTT. This chain uses TRBV20-1 with TRBJ1-3; D uncertain. CDR1 and CDR2 from the germline V gene are DFQATT and SNEGSKA (reference sequence). The germline V and J ends were trimmed by 0 bases and 3 bases, with 9 bases remaining between them. This CDR3 is 14 amino acids long.

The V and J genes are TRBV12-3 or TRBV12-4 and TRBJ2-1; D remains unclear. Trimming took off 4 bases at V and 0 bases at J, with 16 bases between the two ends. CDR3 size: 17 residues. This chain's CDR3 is CASSSLLVISSYNEQFF. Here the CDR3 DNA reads TGTGCCAGCAGTTCTTTACTTGTAATAAGCTCCTACAATGAGCAGTTCTTC.

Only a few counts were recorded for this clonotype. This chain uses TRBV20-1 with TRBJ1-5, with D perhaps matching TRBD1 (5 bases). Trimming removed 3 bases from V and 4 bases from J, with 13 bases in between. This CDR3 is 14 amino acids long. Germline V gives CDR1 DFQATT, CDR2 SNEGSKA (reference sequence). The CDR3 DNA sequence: TGCAGTGCTAGTATCGGGGGGAGGAATCAGCCCCAGCATTTT. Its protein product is CSASIGGRNQPQHF.

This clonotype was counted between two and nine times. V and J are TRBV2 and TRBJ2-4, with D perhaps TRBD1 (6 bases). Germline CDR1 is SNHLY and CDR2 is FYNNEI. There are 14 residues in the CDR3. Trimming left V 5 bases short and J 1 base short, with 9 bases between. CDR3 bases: TGTGCCAGCAGTCGGGACACCGCCAAAAACATTCAGTACTTC. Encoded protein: CASSRDTAKNIQYF.

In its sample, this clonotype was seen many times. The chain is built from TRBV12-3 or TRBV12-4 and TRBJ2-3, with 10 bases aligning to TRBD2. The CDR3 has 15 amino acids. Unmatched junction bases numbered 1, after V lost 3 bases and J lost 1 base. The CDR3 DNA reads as TGTGCCAGCAGTTTTGGACTAGCGGGCACAGATACGCAGTATTTT. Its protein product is CASSFGLAGTDTQYF.

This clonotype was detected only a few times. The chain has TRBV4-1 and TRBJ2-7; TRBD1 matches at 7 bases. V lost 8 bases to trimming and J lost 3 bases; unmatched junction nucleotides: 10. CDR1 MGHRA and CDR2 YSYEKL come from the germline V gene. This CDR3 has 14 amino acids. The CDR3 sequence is CASSEGQSLYEQYF. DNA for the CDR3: TGCGCCAGCTCCGAGGGACAGTCACTCTACGAGCAGTACTTC.

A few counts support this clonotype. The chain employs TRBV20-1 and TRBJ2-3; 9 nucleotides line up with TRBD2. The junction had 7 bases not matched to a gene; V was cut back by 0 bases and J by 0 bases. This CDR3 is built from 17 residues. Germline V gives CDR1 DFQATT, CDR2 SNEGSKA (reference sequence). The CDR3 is CSARDPQTSGSTDTQYF. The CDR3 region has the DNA TGCAGTGCTAGAGATCCGCAGACTAGCGGCAGCACAGATACGCAGTATTTT.

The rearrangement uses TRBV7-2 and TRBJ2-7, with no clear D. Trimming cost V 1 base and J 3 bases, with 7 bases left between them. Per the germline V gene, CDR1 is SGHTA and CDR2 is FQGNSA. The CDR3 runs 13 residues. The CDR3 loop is CASSLGMGYEQYF. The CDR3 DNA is TGTGCCAGCAGCTTAGGGATGGGCTACGAGCAGTACTTC. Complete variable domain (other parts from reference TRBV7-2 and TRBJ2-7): GAGVSQSPSNKVTEKGKDVELRCDPISGHTALYWYRQSLGQGLEFLIYFQGNSAPDKSGLPSDRFSAERTGGSVSTLTIQRTQQEDSAVYLCASSLGMGYEQYFGPGTRLTVT.

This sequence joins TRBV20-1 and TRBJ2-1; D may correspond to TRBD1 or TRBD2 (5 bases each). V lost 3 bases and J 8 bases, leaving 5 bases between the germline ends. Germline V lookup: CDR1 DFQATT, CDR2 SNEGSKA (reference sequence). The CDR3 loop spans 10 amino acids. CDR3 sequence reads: CSARGDEQFF. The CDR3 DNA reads TGCAGTGCTAGGGGGGATGAGCAGTTCTTC.

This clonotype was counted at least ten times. The CDR3 loop reads CASSFTGVTRETQYF. Written as DNA, the CDR3 is TGTGCCAGCAGCTTTACAGGGGTTACCAGAGAGACCCAGTACTTC. J is TRBJ2-5 and V is TRBV7-8; 7 nucleotides line up with TRBD1. Unmatched junction bases numbered 8, after V lost 3 bases and J lost 4 bases. The germline CDR1 and CDR2 sequences are SGHVS and FQNEAQ. This CDR3 is 15 amino acids long.

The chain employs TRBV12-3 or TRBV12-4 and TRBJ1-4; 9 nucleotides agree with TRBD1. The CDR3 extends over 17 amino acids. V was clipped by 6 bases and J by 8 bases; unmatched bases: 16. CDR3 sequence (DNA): TGTGCCAGCAGGAGCCGGGACAGGGTATTGTTCTGGGAAAAACTGTTTTTT. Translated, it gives CASRSRDRVLFWEKLFF.